This T cell receptor (beta chain) was documented in a study of beta chain features in type 1 diabetes (dated by TCRdb to the late 2010s). In terms of the full investigation: Mean age, gender distribution, total cell number and subset yield were not different between patients and healthy donors. In the study, recently diagnosed type 1 diabetes patients and matched healthy donors were compared on the TCRB repertoires of their sorted circulating CD4+ T cell subsets. A total of roughly 98,000,000 sorted cells were examined across all samples, and a strong correlation was observed between cell number per subset and RNA yield. Whereas all 30 or so donors provided naive and central memory subsets, regulatory and stem cell-like memory subsets were isolated from just 8 patients and roughly eight healthy donors.

Looking up the germline V gene yields CDR1 SGHDN and CDR2 FVKESK. From the cysteine up to the phenylalanine, the CDR3 has a length of 13 residues. The DNA shown is the 39-base CDR3, in frame from base 1. V is shortened by 5 bases, J by 10 bases, and the region joining them spans 12 bases. General study outcomes and caveats: In all four CD4+ subsets, TCRB CDR3 length was moderately but significantly shorter in type 1 diabetes patients. The naive, central memory and regulatory TCRB repertoires appeared to resemble one another more closely among patients than among healthy donors. PCR may preferentially amplify shorter templates, but because patient and control samples were amplified and corrected together, any resulting skew would affect both groups equally. HLA sub-analyses involved small numbers of individuals, so any influence of HLA type on TCRB rearrangement remained unresolved. At VDJ recombination sites, patients with type 1 diabetes made fewer insertions and deleted more nucleotides, a pattern implying thymic rearrangement abnormalities. Because cDNA rather than genomic DNA was sequenced, highly expressing activated cells could have been over-represented, although no difference in activation and CD3 levels was found between groups.

The entire amount of isolated RNA was reverse transcribed using the High Capacity cDNA Reverse Transcription Kit, so the sequenced TCRB transcripts were expressed ones. Deep immunoSEQ sequencing was applied to naive, central memory and regulatory T cell samples, giving an average of roughly 3.5 million total reads per sample. Sorted cells were lysed in RLT buffer and RNA was extracted with DNase-treated RNeasy Micro or Mini kits, depending on cell number. Each cell subset was processed on its own to prevent cross-contamination, while patient and healthy donor samples were processed together. TCRB sequences were amplified from cDNA with the immunoSEQ multiplex PCR, producing 87-bp fragments spanning the CDR3 region. Sequencing of the amplicons was performed on the Illumina HiSeq platform. The study's own analysis went as follows. Synthetic template baselines were used to correct PCR bias computationally, reads within Hamming distance 2 were collapsed, and singletons that could not be merged were discarded. Reads were aligned to IMGT to assign V, D and J genes, CDR3 length, and insertions or deletions at six rearrangement sites. Within each subset, clonotype counts were normalized to the number of sorted cells before true diversity and Gini coefficients were calculated with the tcR R package. The overlap coefficient, calculated on TCRB nucleotide sequences, was used to measure repertoire sharing. The table comes from immuneACCESS by way of TCRdb, which keeps in-frame sequences with V and J called. Part of the clones is missing from these tables; in studies checked, under half for an unresolved V gene and the rest for unknown reasons. V, J and clone size are those of that table, while D and trimming were read from the DNA. The sample includes some 150,000 clones, with about 13% observed a single time. The ten most abundant clones make up around 1.4% of the sample.

Each donor gave one peripheral blood draw, averaging approximately 120 mL, which was collected into heparinised tubes. A BD FACSAria II was used to sort naive, central memory, regulatory and stem cell-like memory CD4+ T cells with a panel that included CD45RO, CCR7, CD25, CD127, CD95 and CD27. Every sorted population had a purity above 95%. PBMCs were isolated immediately by Lymphoprep density gradient centrifugation and stained directly without culture. So that batch effects would be minimized, each experiment stained and sorted samples in pairs, pairing one healthy donor with one patient. This clone was counted only a few times. Its antigen is still unknown. Within one base of it there is no much larger clone, and no base qualities were kept.

The source is a man younger than 35 with type 1 diabetes. This receptor chain uses TRBV14 and TRBJ1-6, with the D gene not confidently named. Sequenced material: central memory CD4+ T cells from blood. The DNA sequence is given as TGTGCCAGCAGCTCTACGACACAATCACCCCTCCACTTT. This yields the protein CASSSTTQSPLHF. Outside the CDR3, residues come from the reference TRBV14 and TRBJ1-6 proteins, so the full variable domain is: EAGVTQFPSHSVIEKGQTVTLRCDPISGHDNLYWYRRVMGKEIKFLLHFVKESKQDESGMPNNRFLAERTGGTYSTLKVQPAELEDSGVYFCASSSTTQSPLHFGNGTRLTVT.